The 17 T cell receptor beta chains below all came from one sample that was sequenced in a study of post-analysis software for immune sequencing data. Each TCR beta cDNA library carried unique molecular identifiers. TCRdb re-called the PCR reads through MiXCR, storing one row per CDR3 protein. Here the sample spans more than 500,000 distinct CDR3 sequences, around a third being singletons. Study-wide results and caveats: In patients, five or six TRBV segments were more frequent than in controls, with TRBV5-6, TRBV5-1 and TRBV20-1 among them.

Antigens of these TCRs are unknown. Sample: blood. These receptors originate from a girl aged 2-17 years with multiple sclerosis.

The V gene is TRBV6-1, the J gene TRBJ1-2; 9 bases fit TRBD1. The CDR3 extends over 14 amino acids. V lost 9 bases and J lost 8; bases outside the gene matches: 13. Germline V gives CDR1 MNHNS, CDR2 SASEGT. CDR3 in amino acids: CARRPLDRGSGYTF. The CDR3 DNA is TGTGCCAGAAGGCCGCTGGACAGGGGATCCGGCTACACCTTC.

The chain uses TRBV5-1 and TRBJ1-1; 8 nucleotides line up with TRBD1. Germline loops: CDR1 SGHRS, CDR2 YFSETQ. The CDR3 length is 15 residues. V lost 2 bases to trimming and J lost 1 base; unmatched junction nucleotides: 4. DNA for the CDR3: TGCGCCAGCAGCTTCCAGGGGGCCCAGAACACTGAAGCTTTCTTT. This translates into CASSFQGAQNTEAFF.

This clonotype showed up just once. The conserved final phenylalanine or tryptophan is absent from the CDR3, which likely points to a read error. V and J are TRBV5-1 and TRBJ2-5; 9 bases line up with TRBD1. CDR3 length: 15 amino acids. Germline V gene data show CDR1 as SGHRS and CDR2 as YFSETQ. J gave up 2 bases and V 2 bases, and 4 bases lay outside the gene matches. CDR3 nucleotides: TGCGCCAGCAGCTTACCCGGGACAGGGCAAGAGACCCAGTACCTC. It is translated as CASSLPGTGQETQYL.

The sample holds a few counts of this clonotype. CDR3 loop: CASSGNGPGGDYEQYF. The DNA for the CDR3 is TGTGCCAGCAGTGGGAACGGGCCAGGGGGGGACTACGAGCAGTACTTC. This sequence joins TRBV6-1 and TRBJ2-7; either TRBD1 or TRBD2 may supply D (7 bases each). The length of the CDR3 is 16 residues. The ends were cut back, 4 bases at V and 3 bases at J, with 19 bases in the middle. CDR1 is MNHNS, CDR2 SASEGT, per germline.

This clonotype was seen a few times. The gene calls are TRBV5-1 and TRBJ2-1; TRBD1 aligns across 8 bases. The CDR3 has 17 amino acids. Germline trimming cut 4 bases from V and 0 bases from J; bases unmatched to any gene: 9. Germline CDR1 is SGHRS and CDR2 is YFSETQ. The CDR3 DNA is TGCGCCAGCAGCCCTAGACAGGGGACTCTCTCCTACAATGAGCAGTTCTTC. Encoded protein: CASSPRQGTLSYNEQFF. Variable domain in full (rest from reference TRBV5-1 and TRBJ2-1): KAGVTQTPRYLIKTRGQQVTLSCSPISGHRSVSWYQQTPGQGLQFLFEYFSETQRNKGNFPGRFSGRQFSNSRSEMNVSTLELGDSALYLCASSPRQGTLSYNEQFFGPGTRLTVL.

The chain is built from TRBV4-1 and TRBJ1-2, with a possible D match to TRBD1 (5 bases). This CDR3 spans 17 amino acids. Trimming took off 0 bases at V and 0 bases at J, with 14 bases between the two ends. Germline loops: CDR1 MGHRA, CDR2 YSYEKL. This chain's CDR3 is CASSQDRLGGSNYGYTF. DNA for the CDR3: TGCGCCAGCAGCCAAGATCGGCTGGGGGGATCTAACTATGGCTACACCTTC.

The chain combines TRBV20-1 with TRBJ2-5, with D possibly matching TRBD1 (5 bases). Trimming pared 0 bases from V and 3 bases from J, leaving 14 bases between. Germline-derived CDR1 and CDR2 are DFQATT and SNEGSKA (reference sequence). The length of the CDR3 is 15 residues. The CDR3 loop reads CSARDLGQGKETQYF. Written as DNA, the CDR3 is TGCAGTGCTAGAGATCTAGGGCAGGGTAAAGAGACCCAGTACTTC.

This clonotype was detected many times. The chain links TRBV5-1 to TRBJ2-1, with 13 bases lining up with TRBD2. V lost 3 bases and J lost 5; bases outside the gene matches: 2. CDR1 is SGHRS, CDR2 YFSETQ, per germline. The CDR3 loop spans 15 amino acids. The CDR3 DNA follows: TGCGCCAGCAGCTCACTAGCGGGGGGGAACAATGAGCAGTTCTTC. Protein product: CASSSLAGGNNEQFF.

The chain carries TRBV4-1 and TRBJ2-3, with D possibly TRBD1 on 6 matching bases. CDR3 length: 17 residues. Trimming left V 1 base short and J 0 bases short, with 14 bases between. Germline V lookup: CDR1 MGHRA, CDR2 YSYEKL. This CDR3 reads CASSQAGQRISTDTQYF. The CDR3 DNA follows: TGCGCCAGCAGCCAAGCAGGACAGCGGATTAGCACAGATACGCAGTATTTT.

The chain recombines TRBV4-1 with TRBJ1-1; D is uncertain. Germline V gene data show CDR1 as MGHRA and CDR2 as YSYEKL. The germline V and J ends were trimmed by 1 base and 0 bases, with 9 bases remaining between them. The CDR3 has 15 amino acids. CDR3 loop: CASSQGRFMNTEAFF. DNA of the CDR3: TGCGCCAGCAGCCAAGGAAGGTTCATGAACACTGAAGCTTTCTTT.

In the case of this clonotype: The germline gene is not matched at one end of the junction; a read error may be the cause. This chain links TRBV7-3 with TRBJ2-1; the match to TRBD1 covers 8 bases. The germline CDR1 and CDR2 sequences are SGHTA and FQGTGA. The CDR3 is made up of 17 amino acids. The CDR3 loop reads CASSSYNNRGIDNGQFF. The CDR3 DNA reads as TGTGCCAGCAGCTCCTACAACAACAGGGGGATAGACAATGGGCAGTTCTTC.

The CDR3 loop reads CASNRALGQPQHF. The CDR3 coding sequence is TGTGCCAGCAACAGGGCTTTAGGTCAGCCCCAGCATTTT. The V call is TRBV6-2 or TRBV6-3, the J call TRBJ1-5, with D possibly matching TRBD1 (6 bases). The V and J ends lost 7 bases and 6 bases respectively, with 13 bases between them. CDR1 and CDR2 (germline): MNHEY, SVGEGT. CDR3 length equals 13 residues.

This clonotype appeared a single time. The chain uses TRBV2 and TRBJ1-2, with D unclear. CDR1 SNHLY and CDR2 FYNNEI come from the germline V gene. Between the trimmed V and J ends, which lost 4 bases and 4 bases, there was a span of 22 bases. This CDR3 spans 17 amino acids. The CDR3 region is CASSGGWGLIVGYGYTF. CDR3 nucleotide sequence: TGTGCCAGCAGTGGGGGATGGGGATTAATTGTCGGCTATGGCTACACCTTC.

This chain uses TRBV12-3 or TRBV12-4 with TRBJ2-3, with TRBD1 as a possible D gene (6 bases). This CDR3 spans 15 amino acids. V dropped 10 bases and J dropped 6 bases, with 23 bases sitting between them. Here the CDR3 reads CANLNSAVRGDTQYF. Written as DNA, the CDR3 is TGTGCCAACTTAAACTCAGCGGTGAGGGGGGATACGCAGTATTTT.

In its sample, this clonotype was seen a few times. The chain has TRBV10-3 and TRBJ2-7; 7 bases line up with TRBD1. This CDR3 has 14 residues. The trim removed 7 bases at V and 0 bases at J, leaving 6 bases unmatched. Germline values: CDR1 ENHRY, CDR2 SYGVKD. The CDR3 DNA sequence: TGTGCCATCACTGCGACAGGGTCCTCCTACGAGCAGTACTTC. It yields the protein CAITATGSSYEQYF.

This clonotype has a handful of counts. The chain uses TRBV28 and TRBJ1-5; the match to TRBD1 covers 7 bases. V trimming: 8 bases; J trimming: 6 bases; junction bases outside the gene matches: 10. CDR1 MDHEN and CDR2 SYDVKM come from the germline V gene. The CDR3 extends over 14 amino acids. CDR3 in amino acids: CASGRQGISQPQHF. The CDR3 nucleotides are TGTGCCAGCGGCCGACAGGGCATCAGTCAGCCCCAGCATTTT.

The V call is TRBV25-1, the J call TRBJ2-3; D is ambiguous. The CDR3 spans 13 residues. V shed 4 bases and J shed 6 bases, with 11 bases lying between them. Germline values: CDR1 MGHDK, CDR2 SYGVNS. Here the CDR3 reads CASSALGSDTQYF. The DNA for the CDR3 is TGTGCCAGCAGTGCCCTAGGTTCGGATACGCAGTATTTT. The complete variable domain, with remaining parts taken from reference TRBV25-1 and TRBJ2-3, reads EADIYQTPRYLVIGTGKKITLECSQTMGHDKMYWYQQDPGMELHLIHYSYGVNSTEKGDLSSESTVSRIRTEHFPLTLESARPSHTSQYLCASSALGSDTQYFGPGTRLTVL.